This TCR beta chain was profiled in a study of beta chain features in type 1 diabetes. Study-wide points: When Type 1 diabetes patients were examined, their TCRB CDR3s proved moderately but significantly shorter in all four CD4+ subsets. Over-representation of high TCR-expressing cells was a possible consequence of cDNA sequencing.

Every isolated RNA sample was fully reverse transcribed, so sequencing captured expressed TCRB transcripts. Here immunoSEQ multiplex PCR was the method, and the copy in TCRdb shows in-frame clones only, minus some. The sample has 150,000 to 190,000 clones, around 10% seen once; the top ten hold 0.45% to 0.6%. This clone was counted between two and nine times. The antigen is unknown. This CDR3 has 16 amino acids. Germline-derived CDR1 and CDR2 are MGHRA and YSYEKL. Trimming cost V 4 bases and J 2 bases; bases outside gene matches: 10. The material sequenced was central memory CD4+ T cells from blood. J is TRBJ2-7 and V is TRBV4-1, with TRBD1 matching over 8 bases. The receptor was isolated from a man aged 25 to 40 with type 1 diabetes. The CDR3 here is CASSRPPTGDAYEQYF. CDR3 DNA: TGCGCCAGCAGCCGACCCCCGACAGGGGACGCCTACGAGCAGTACTTC.